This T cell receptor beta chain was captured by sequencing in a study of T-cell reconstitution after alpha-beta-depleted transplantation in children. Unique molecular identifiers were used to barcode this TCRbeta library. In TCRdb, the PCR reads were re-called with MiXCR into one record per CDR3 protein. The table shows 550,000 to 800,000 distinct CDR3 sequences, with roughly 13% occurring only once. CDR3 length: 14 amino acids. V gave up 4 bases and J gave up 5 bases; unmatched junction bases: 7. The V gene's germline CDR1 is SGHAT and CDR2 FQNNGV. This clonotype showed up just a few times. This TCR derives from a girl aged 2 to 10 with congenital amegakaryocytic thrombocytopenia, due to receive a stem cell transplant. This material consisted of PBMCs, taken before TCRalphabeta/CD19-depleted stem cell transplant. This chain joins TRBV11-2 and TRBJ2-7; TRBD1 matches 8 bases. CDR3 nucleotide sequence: TGTGCCAGCAGCTCCCAGGACAGGGTGAACGAGCAGTACTTC. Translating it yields CASSSQDRVNEQYF.